This TCR beta chain was identified during a study of shared clonotypes between healthy human individuals. The study's findings and limits: Among the subsets, naive ones generally showed larger estimated richness than memory ones. The authors sampled blood alone, and tissue repertoires likely differ. A handful of donors had around 5.2% of their naive CD4 clonotypes in common.

The germline V gene has CDR1 MDHEN and CDR2 SYDVKM. V gave up 6 bases and J gave up 12 bases, with 14 bases separating them. CDR3 length equals 12 residues. Repertoires were generated with immunoSEQ multiplex PCR, while TCRdb's copy carries only in-frame clones and drops some. The repertoire has approximately 530,000 clones, about 96% of them found once; the top ten carry 0.05% to 0.07%. As to this clone: As yet, its antigen is unknown.

The material sequenced was naive CD4+ T cells sorted from blood. The subset is: CD45RA+ positively selected. The clonotype was recovered from a woman younger than 45 in good health. This rearrangement joins TRBV28 to TRBJ2-2; D not resolved. CDR3 in amino acids: CASSLKIGQLFF. The CDR3 DNA sequence: TGTGCCAGCAGCCTGAAAATCGGTCAGCTGTTTTTT.